The T cell receptor (beta chain) described here comes from a study of T cell changes during pregnancy in multiple sclerosis. The assay was immunoSEQ multiplex PCR, and TCRdb's table has in-frame clones only and misses some. The repertoire holds 60,000 to 65,000 clones, with around 92% as singletons. CDR1 and CDR2 from the germline V gene are MNHNS and SASEGT. J was trimmed by 2 bases and V by 9 bases; bases with no gene match: 7. The CDR3 covers 13 residues. This clonotype originated in a female donor in good health, enrolled as a control in a pregnancy study. This sample comprised peripheral blood, obtained in the second trimester of pregnancy. V gene TRBV6-1 combines with J gene TRBJ2-7; 7 bases align to TRBD1. The chain's CDR3 is CASLGTDAYEQYF. The CDR3 bases are TGTGCCAGTTTGGGGACAGATGCCTACGAGCAGTACTTC.